The 13 T cell receptor beta chains below all came from one sample that was sequenced in a study of T cell repertoires in ileal Crohn's disease. The repertoire was sequenced with immunoSEQ multiplex PCR; TCRdb's copy has only in-frame clones and lacks some. This sample has approximately 15,000 clones, with 76% found just once. Time point: inflamed ileum from the surgical specimen. The sample comprised ileal tissue. The receptors come from an adult with Crohn's disease.

The chain joins TRBV5-1 to TRBJ2-7; weak D call: TRBD1 (5 bases). CDR1 and CDR2 (germline): SGHRS, YFSETQ. The CDR3 covers 16 residues. V lost 0 bases, J lost 5 bases, and 18 bases lay in between. CDR3 residues: CASSLAPTALRNEQYF. The CDR3 coding sequence is TGCGCCAGCAGCTTGGCTCCGACAGCTCTCCGTAACGAGCAGTACTTC. Together with reference TRBV5-1 and TRBJ2-7, the CDR3 gives the full variable domain: KAGVTQTPRYLIKTRGQQVTLSCSPISGHRSVSWYQQTPGQGLQFLFEYFSETQRNKGNFPGRFSGRQFSNSRSEMNVSTLELGDSALYLCASSLAPTALRNEQYFGPGTRLTVT.

The chain employs TRBV11-2 and TRBJ2-3; perhaps D is TRBD1 or TRBD2 (5 bases each). The V gene lost 6 bases and the J gene lost 6 bases, with 16 bases spanning the gap. The length of the CDR3 is 14 residues. CDR1 is SGHAT and CDR2 is FQNNGV in the germline V gene. Here the CDR3 reads CASSPRGGWDTQYF. In DNA form, the CDR3 reads TGTGCCAGCAGTCCCCGGGGCGGGTGGGATACGCAGTATTTT. The complete variable domain, with remaining parts taken from reference TRBV11-2 and TRBJ2-3, reads EAGVAQSPRYKIIEKRQSVAFWCNPISGHATLYWYQQILGQGPKLLIQFQNNGVVDDSQLPKDRFSAERLKGVDSTLKIQPAKLEDSAVYLCASSPRGGWDTQYFGPGTRLTVL.

The V and J genes are TRBV10-3 and TRBJ2-2; D is possibly TRBD2 (6 bases). CDR3 length: 15 residues. V lost 6 bases and J lost 5, with 16 bases in between. The germline CDR1 and CDR2 sequences are ENHRY and SYGVKD. Here the CDR3 reads CAIRAGTEGTGELFF. The CDR3 bases are TGTGCCATCAGGGCCGGGACTGAGGGGACCGGGGAGCTGTTTTTT.

The chain couples TRBV5-1 to TRBJ1-1; unclear D gene. CDR3 length equals 13 residues. With 0 bases removed from V and 0 bases from J, the gap between germline ends came to 3 bases. The germline V gene has CDR1 SGHRS and CDR2 YFSETQ. The CDR3 nucleotides read TGCGCCAGCAGCTTGGACTTGAACACTGAAGCTTTCTTT. Translated: CASSLDLNTEAFF.

The chain links TRBV10-1 to TRBJ2-7; TRBD1 agrees at 9 bases. The CDR3 totals 12 residues. The germline CDR1 and CDR2 sequences are WNHNN and SYGVQD (reference sequence). With 10 bases clipped from V and 2 bases from J, the junction kept 3 bases outside the gene matches. The CDR3 nucleotides are TGCGCCAACCGGGACAGGGCCTACGAGCAGTACTTC. Its translation: CANRDRAYEQYF.

This clone was detected only once. The chain recombines TRBV5-1 with TRBJ1-1, with 8 bases matching TRBD1. The CDR3 has 15 residues. Germline V CDR1 and CDR2: SGHRS, YFSETQ. After removal of 4 bases from V and 3 bases from J, the junction contained 8 bases not matched to a gene. Here the CDR3 DNA reads TGCGCCAGCAGCCCCCGGACAGGGTCGGACACTGAAGCTTTCTTT. Its protein is CASSPRTGSDTEAFF.

This chain joins TRBV7-2 and TRBJ1-4; possible D gene TRBD1, 6 bases. This CDR3 is 14 amino acids long. The germline gives CDR1 SGHTA, CDR2 FQGNSA. Trimming left V 0 bases short and J 7 bases short, with 9 bases between. Written as DNA, the CDR3 is TGTGCCAGCAGCTTAGCAGGGGGAGGTGAAAAACTGTTTTTT. This encodes CASSLAGGGEKLFF.

The chain employs TRBV6-1 and TRBJ2-2; 7 bases line up with TRBD1. The V segment lost 2 bases and the J segment 5 bases; nucleotides outside the gene matches: 2. The CDR3 covers 14 residues. Germline loops: CDR1 MNHNS, CDR2 SASEGT. The DNA of the CDR3 is TGTGCCAGCAGTGAACAGGGGGAAACCGGGGAGCTGTTTTTT. Translated: CASSEQGETGELFF.

The V gene is TRBV19, the J gene TRBJ2-1; 14 bases match TRBD2. CDR3 size: 18 residues. Germline CDR1 LNHDA, CDR2 SQIVND (reference sequence). Trimming removed 5 bases from V and 4 bases from J; junction bases left unmatched: 10. CDR3 nucleotide sequence: TGTGCCAGTAGTCCGGGACTAGCGGGAGACGGGGCTTACAATGAGCAGTTCTTC. This gives the protein CASSPGLAGDGAYNEQFF.

This chain connects TRBV5-4 to TRBJ2-2; D is possibly TRBD2 (6 bases). The V end lost 3 bases, the J end lost 3 bases, and 21 bases lay between the germline ends. The CDR3 covers 18 residues. In germline, CDR1 is SGHNT, CDR2 YYREEE (reference sequence). The CDR3 DNA sequence: TGTGCCAGCAGCTACGGGGGTCTCCGGGATACTTACACCGGGGAGCTGTTTTTT. It specifies CASSYGGLRDTYTGELFF. The full variable domain, completed using reference TRBV5-4 and TRBJ2-2, is ETGVTQSPTHLIKTRGQQVTLRCSSQSGHNTVSWYQQALGQGPQFIFQYYREEENGRGNFPPRFSGLQFPNYSSELNVNALELDDSALYLCASSYGGLRDTYTGELFFGEGSRLTVL.

The chain recombines TRBV6-1 with TRBJ2-5, with TRBD2 matching over 7 bases. This CDR3 comprises 14 residues. V was pared by 4 bases and J by 5 bases, with 7 bases of the junction left unmatched. Germline assignment: CDR1 MNHNS and CDR2 SASEGT. In DNA form, the CDR3 reads TGTGCCAGCAGTGGACTAGCCGGAGTCGAGACCCAGTACTTC. Amino acids: CASSGLAGVETQYF.

V is TRBV27 and J is TRBJ2-1; 11 bases are a match to TRBD2. The J segment lost 3 bases and the V segment lost 6 bases, leaving 7 bases of the junction unmatched. This CDR3 has 16 amino acids. CDR1 is MNHEY and CDR2 is SMNVEV in the germline V gene (reference sequence). As DNA, the CDR3 is TGTGCCAGCAGCTACAGGGGGACTAGCGGCTACAATGAGCAGTTCTTC. It specifies CASSYRGTSGYNEQFF.

The chain joins TRBV5-3 to TRBJ1-1; D unresolved. TRBV5-3 belongs to the ORF category, with a function that is uncertain. Trimming stripped 8 bases from V and 4 bases from J, with 6 bases between. This CDR3 has 10 residues. CDR3 amino acids: CARPSTEAFF. CDR3 nucleotide sequence: TGTGCCAGGCCCAGCACTGAAGCTTTCTTT.